These 28 T cell receptor beta chains originate from one sample sequenced in a study of OX40 agonist ivuxolimab in advanced cancers. Clones were sequenced by immunoSEQ multiplex PCR, and TCRdb holds only the in-frame ones, with some missing. The sample lists roughly 8,000 clones, around two thirds occurring once. The material sequenced was CD4+ or CD8+ T cells sorted from blood, taken in a trial of the OX40 agonist ivuxolimab. The receptors derive from an adult with an advanced solid tumor such as melanoma, head and neck, liver or kidney cancer.

The chain employs TRBV7-9 and TRBJ2-1, with D possibly being TRBD1 (6 bases). Trimming stripped 10 bases from V and 7 bases from J, with 20 bases between. The germline CDR1 and CDR2 sequences are SEHNR and FQNEAQ (reference sequence). CDR3 length: 14 amino acids. CDR3 sequence: CATGASLRINEQFF. The CDR3 nucleotides are TGTGCCACAGGGGCTAGTCTAAGGATTAATGAGCAGTTCTTC.

This sequence joins TRBV4-2 and TRBJ2-7, with 9 bases identical to TRBD2. With 5 bases clipped from V and 7 bases from J, the junction kept 9 bases outside the gene matches. Germline CDR1 LGHNA, CDR2 YNFKEQ. The CDR3 is made up of 14 amino acids. In DNA form, the CDR3 reads TGTGCCAGCAGCGCCGGGACTAGCCTTTGGGAGCAGTACTTC. Translated, it gives CASSAGTSLWEQYF.

This clone was detected ten times or more. V and J are TRBV6-5 and TRBJ2-1, with TRBD2 identical over 12 bases. The CDR3 extends over 15 amino acids. CDR1 MNHEY and CDR2 SVGAGI come from the germline V gene. The V and J ends lost 6 bases and 5 bases, in that order; junction bases with no gene match: 5. DNA for the CDR3: TGTGCCAGCAGCCTACTAGCGGGGGGAAACAATGAGCAGTTCTTC. This translates into CASSLLAGGNNEQFF.

The chain employs TRBV6-5 and TRBJ1-1, with TRBD1 matching 8 bases. V lost 2 bases and J lost 4; bases outside the gene matches: 3. The CDR3 covers 14 residues. Germline V CDR1 and CDR2: MNHEY, SVGAGI. CDR3: CASSYAGQGTEAFF. For the CDR3, the DNA is TGTGCCAGCAGTTACGCAGGACAGGGCACTGAAGCTTTCTTT.

The chain joins TRBV9 to TRBJ1-1; D is perhaps TRBD1 (5 bases). Germline V CDR1 and CDR2: SGDLS, YYNGEE. V was pared by 2 bases and J by 0 bases, with 8 bases between. There are 14 residues in the CDR3. The CDR3 sequence is CASSVGQVNTEAFF. DNA of the CDR3: TGTGCCAGCAGCGTGGGGCAGGTGAACACTGAAGCTTTCTTT.

The rearrangement links TRBV15 to TRBJ2-7; 7 positions match TRBD2. The trim removed 5 bases at V and 3 bases at J, leaving 16 bases unmatched. The CDR3 loop spans 17 amino acids. Germline values: CDR1 LNHNV, CDR2 YYDKDF (reference sequence). The CDR3 DNA reads as TGTGCCACCAGCGAGTGGGGGAAGGCGGGGGAGTACTACGAGCAGTACTTC. It codes for CATSEWGKAGEYYEQYF.

The rearrangement uses TRBV13 and TRBJ2-7; TRBD2 aligns across 9 bases. V lost 5 bases, J lost 7 bases, and 9 bases stayed unmatched. Germline V gives CDR1 PRHDT, CDR2 FYEKMQ (reference sequence). The CDR3 extends over 14 amino acids. CDR3 in amino acids: CASSAGTSLWEQYF. In nucleotides, the CDR3 is TGTGCCAGCAGCGCCGGGACTAGCCTTTGGGAGCAGTACTTC.

Judged by abundance, this clone is medium-sized (0.01 to 0.1%). The V gene is TRBV28, the J gene TRBJ1-2; 7 positions match TRBD1. Germline-derived CDR1 and CDR2 are MDHEN and SYDVKM. The trim removed 6 bases at V and 2 bases at J, leaving 9 bases unmatched. The CDR3 runs to 15 residues. The CDR3 DNA reads as TGTGCCAGCAGGATGACAGGGAGAGCCAACTATGGCTACACCTTC. Its protein is CASRMTGRANYGYTF.

This clone was detected a few times. The CDR3 DNA is TGTGCCAGTAGTGGAAACACTGAAGCTTTCTTT. This codes for CASSGNTEAFF. The J gene is TRBJ1-1, the V gene TRBV19; D is unresolved. V lost 5 bases and J 2 bases, leaving 3 bases between the germline ends. Per the germline V gene, CDR1 is LNHDA and CDR2 is SQIVND (reference sequence). The CDR3 extends over 11 amino acids.

This clone was seen at least ten times. This chain connects TRBV5-6 to TRBJ2-7; unclear D gene. The germline V gene has CDR1 SGHDT and CDR2 YYEEEE. There are 13 residues in the CDR3. Trimming removed 0 bases from V and 1 base from J, with 5 bases in between. The CDR3 loop reads CASSLEGSYEQYF. CDR3 DNA sequence: TGTGCCAGCAGCTTGGAAGGGTCCTACGAGCAGTACTTC. Full variable domain (remainder filled in from reference TRBV5-6 and TRBJ2-7): DAGVTQSPTHLIKTRGQQVTLRCSPKSGHDTVSWYQQALGQGPQFIFQYYEEEERQRGNFPDRFSGHQFPNYSSELNVNALLLGDSALYLCASSLEGSYEQYFGPGTRLTVT.

This chain uses TRBV5-5 with TRBJ2-5, with D perhaps matching TRBD1 (6 bases). The germline gives CDR1 SGHKS, CDR2 YYEKEE (reference sequence). The CDR3 spans 18 residues. Deletions cut 4 bases from V and 4 bases from J, with 26 bases between. The chain's CDR3 is CASSQSRQGTEARETQYF. The CDR3 DNA reads TGTGCCAGCAGCCAAAGTCGGCAGGGGACGGAGGCAAGAGAGACCCAGTACTTC.

The chain uses TRBV7-2 and TRBJ2-7; 8 bases line up with TRBD2. J gave up 5 bases and V 8 bases, and 11 bases lay outside the gene matches. Germline V CDR1 and CDR2: SGHTA, FQGNSA. The CDR3 totals 14 residues. CDR3 sequence reads: CASGFGGRSDEQYF. Here the CDR3 DNA reads TGTGCCAGCGGGTTTGGCGGGAGGTCTGACGAGCAGTACTTC.

The chain is built from TRBV2 and TRBJ2-3; D unclear. The length of the CDR3 is 13 residues. V lost 9 bases, J lost 0 bases, and 10 bases lay in between. Germline assignment: CDR1 SNHLY and CDR2 FYNNEI. CDR3 sequence: CARTAPSTDTQYF. The CDR3 region has the DNA TGTGCCAGGACTGCCCCCAGCACAGATACGCAGTATTTT. The variable domain in full, completed from reference TRBV2 and TRBJ2-3, reads EPEVTQTPSHQVTQMGQEVILRCVPISNHLYFYWYRQILGQKVEFLVSFYNNEISEKSEIFDDQFSVERPDGSNFTLKIRSTKLEDSAMYFCARTAPSTDTQYFGPGTRLTVL.

V and J are TRBV7-2 and TRBJ2-2; 7 nucleotides agree with TRBD2. Germline CDR1 and CDR2: SGHTA and FQGNSA. CDR3 length: 16 residues. Trimming removed 3 bases from V and 4 bases from J; junction bases left unmatched: 8. The CDR3 spells CASSFKILAGTGELFF. Here the CDR3 DNA reads TGTGCCAGCAGCTTTAAAATCTTAGCGGGCACCGGGGAGCTGTTTTTT.

The CDR3 DNA reads TGTGCCAGCAGCATACGGGACAGGGGATTGTTCGGCATTCAGTACTTC. It translates to CASSIRDRGLFGIQYF. The chain is built from TRBV11-2 and TRBJ2-4; 10 bases are a match to TRBD1. Germline loops: CDR1 SGHAT, CDR2 FQNNGV. Trimming at V came to 5 bases and at J to 9 bases, leaving 13 bases not matched to a gene. The CDR3 spans 16 residues.

In its sample, this clone is medium-sized. V is TRBV7-2 and J is TRBJ2-7, with D possibly being TRBD1 or TRBD2 (5 bases each). This CDR3 is 14 amino acids long. Trimming pared 3 bases from V and 3 bases from J, leaving 12 bases between. CDR1 and CDR2 from the germline V gene are SGHTA and FQGNSA. The CDR3 DNA follows: TGTGCCAGCAGCTTTAGGGACCTCTACTACGAGCAGTACTTC. It translates to CASSFRDLYYEQYF.

The genes are TRBV6-5 and TRBJ1-2, with D unclear. Germline V lookup: CDR1 MNHEY, CDR2 SVGAGI. The V end lost 5 bases, the J end lost 8 bases, and 12 bases lay between the germline ends. The CDR3 is made up of 12 amino acids. The CDR3: CASSKDPRGYTF. The CDR3 DNA reads as TGTGCCAGCAGTAAGGATCCCAGGGGCTACACCTTC.

The rearrangement links TRBV4-1 to TRBJ1-6; TRBD1 matches 10 bases. Germline V lookup: CDR1 MGHRA, CDR2 YSYEKL. CDR3 length equals 15 residues. V gave up 3 bases and J gave up 9 bases; unmatched junction bases: 5. The CDR3 coding sequence is TGCGCCAGCAGCCAGATGGGACAGGGGAGTTCACCCCTCCACTTT. It encodes CASSQMGQGSSPLHF.

V usage is TRBV27 and J usage is TRBJ1-5; 9 bases are shared with TRBD1. V was clipped by 6 bases and J by 7 bases; unmatched bases: 10. Germline lookup yields CDR1 MNHEY and CDR2 SMNVEV (reference sequence). The CDR3 covers 15 residues. CDR3 DNA sequence: TGTGCCAGCAGCCCGGACAGGGGTGTGGAACAGCCCCAGCATTTT. Translated, it gives CASSPDRGVEQPQHF.

The chain employs TRBV9 and TRBJ2-7, with 8 bases identical to TRBD2. The CDR3 contains 14 residues. V lost 4 bases to trimming and J lost 5 bases; unmatched junction nucleotides: 8. CDR1 is SGDLS and CDR2 is YYNGEE in the germline V gene. DNA for the CDR3: TGTGCCAGCAGCTCCTGGGTAGCGGGACACGAGCAGTACTTC. Translating gives CASSSWVAGHEQYF.

The chain joins TRBV7-3 to TRBJ1-1, with D uncertain. Germline CDR1 reads SGHTA; CDR2 reads FQGTGA. This CDR3 region has 16 residues. V was clipped by 3 bases and J by 1 base, with 15 bases between them. In DNA form, the CDR3 reads TGTGCCAGCAGCTTGGCTGGCCCAGGCCGGAACACTGAAGCTTTCTTT. It translates to CASSLAGPGRNTEAFF.

This clone was seen more than once but under ten times. This CDR3 reads CASSQGLAGGLKTGELFF. The CDR3 DNA reads TGTGCCAGCAGCCAAGGACTAGCGGGAGGGCTAAAGACCGGGGAGCTGTTTTTT. J is TRBJ2-2 and V is TRBV11-2; 15 bases map to TRBD2. The CDR3 is 18 amino acids. The germline V gene has CDR1 SGHAT and CDR2 FQNNGV. The ends lost 5 bases at V and 5 bases at J; junction bases unmatched: 9.

The chain links TRBV4-3 to TRBJ2-7, with D possibly matching TRBD2 (5 bases). The CDR3 sequence is 17 residues long. V lost 2 bases and J 0 bases, leaving 17 bases between the germline ends. Looked up from germline, CDR1 is LGHNA and CDR2 is YSLEER. The CDR3 protein is CASSQIPSSGSSYEQYF. The CDR3 DNA is TGCGCCAGCAGCCAAATTCCCTCCAGCGGTAGCTCCTACGAGCAGTACTTC.

The J gene is TRBJ1-2, the V gene TRBV14; perhaps TRBD1 as D (6 bases). The CDR3 contains 16 residues. Trimming left V 4 bases short and J 4 bases short, with 19 bases between. The germline V gene encodes CDR1 SGHDN and CDR2 FVKESK. CDR3 nucleotide sequence: TGTGCCAGCAGCCCGTCTTTCGGGGGCCTTGGCTATGGCTACACCTTC. Encoded protein: CASSPSFGGLGYGYTF.

The chain links TRBV9 to TRBJ1-1; D unclear. The V and J ends lost 2 bases and 7 bases respectively, with 12 bases between them. The germline V gene encodes CDR1 SGDLS and CDR2 YYNGEE. CDR3 length: 13 amino acids. CDR3 DNA sequence: TGTGCCAGCAGCGTGGACCTTCGGGGTGAAGCTTTCTTT. The encoded protein is CASSVDLRGEAFF.

This sequence joins TRBV7-6 and TRBJ2-7, with a tentative D call TRBD2 (6 bases). The CDR3 totals 15 residues. The germline V gene encodes CDR1 SGHVS and CDR2 FNYEAQ. The germline V and J ends were trimmed by 0 bases and 4 bases, with 13 bases remaining between them. The chain's CDR3 is CASSLARLGGYEQYF. CDR3 DNA sequence: TGTGCCAGCAGCTTAGCGCGCCTGGGGGGTTACGAGCAGTACTTC.

V is TRBV7-3 and J is TRBJ1-6, with a weak D call TRBD1 (5 bases). Trimming removed 3 bases from V and 7 bases from J, with 10 bases in between. CDR1 SGHTA and CDR2 FQGTGA come from the germline V gene. This CDR3 is built from 14 residues. CDR3 sequence (DNA): TGTGCCAGCAGCTTTGTGGGGACCAATTCACCCCTCCACTTT. Residues: CASSFVGTNSPLHF.

This clone was detected only a few times. V gene TRBV30 combines with J gene TRBJ1-5; D is perhaps TRBD1 (6 bases). V was pared by 3 bases and J by 3 bases, with 15 bases between. The CDR3 is 15 amino acids. Germline V gene lookup returns CDR1 GTSNPN and CDR2 SVGIG (reference sequence). DNA of the CDR3: TGTGCCTGGAGAAAGGGAACAGGGTTCAATCAGCCCCAGCATTTT. Translation: CAWRKGTGFNQPQHF.